Each of the 5 T cell receptor beta chains below was sequenced from the same sample in a study of cytomegalovirus exposure and HLA in healthy donors. PCR amplification relied on 60 Vbeta primers (plus 13 Jbeta primers). Profiling relied on immunoSEQ multiplex PCR, and the TCRdb table lists in-frame clones only, not all of them. The sample has approximately 130,000 clones; around 10% are singletons. Specimen: PBMCs. The receptor source for this set is a woman aged 40-49 years in good health and CMV-seropositive.

This clone was counted a few times. V gene TRBV2 combines with J gene TRBJ2-2; 7 nucleotides align to TRBD2. V lost 4 bases to trimming and J lost 0 bases; unmatched junction nucleotides: 5. This CDR3 is built from 16 residues. Germline V CDR1 and CDR2: SNHLY, FYNNEI. The CDR3 sequence is CASSVERGANTGELFF. The CDR3 nucleotides read TGTGCCAGCAGTGTCGAACGGGGGGCGAACACCGGGGAGCTGTTTTTT.

The CDR3 sequence is CASSLTSGDHNEQFF. CDR3 sequence (DNA): TGTGCCAGCAGCTTGACTAGCGGGGACCACAATGAGCAGTTCTTC. J is TRBJ2-1 and V is TRBV5-4, with 10 bases lining up with TRBD2. CDR1 is SGHNT and CDR2 is YYREEE in the germline V gene (reference sequence). This CDR3 has 15 amino acids. V trimming: 1 base; J trimming: 5 bases; junction bases outside the gene matches: 3. The variable domain in full, with the rest retrieved from reference TRBV5-4 and TRBJ2-1, is ETGVTQSPTHLIKTRGQQVTLRCSSQSGHNTVSWYQQALGQGPQFIFQYYREEENGRGNFPPRFSGLQFPNYSSELNVNALELDDSALYLCASSLTSGDHNEQFFGPGTRLTVL.

The chain links TRBV12-5 to TRBJ1-4; D is possibly TRBD1 (6 bases). Germline assignment: CDR1 LGHNT and CDR2 FRNRAP. The CDR3 covers 13 residues. Trimming took off 10 bases at V and 7 bases at J, with 16 bases between the two ends. Here the CDR3 DNA reads TGTGCTACCTCCACAGGGATTGGTGAAAAACTGTTTTTT. Translated: CATSTGIGEKLFF.

A few counts support this clone. The DNA for the CDR3 is TGTGCCAGCAGCTTAGCGGGGGGTTCAAACACTGAAGCTTTCTTT. It codes for CASSLAGGSNTEAFF. The chain is built from TRBV7-9 and TRBJ1-1; a weak D match, TRBD1 (5 bases). Deletions cut 0 bases from V and 2 bases from J, with 10 bases between. The CDR3 has 15 amino acids. In germline, CDR1 is SEHNR, CDR2 FQNEAQ (reference sequence).

This clone was counted between two and nine times. The rearrangement links TRBV5-5 to TRBJ2-1; D perhaps matches TRBD2 (5 bases). CDR1 is SGHKS and CDR2 is YYEKEE in the germline V gene (reference sequence). Trimming pared 0 bases from V and 4 bases from J, leaving 11 bases between. This CDR3 comprises 15 residues. CDR3 region: CASSLEEGWYNEQFF. The CDR3 DNA is TGTGCCAGCAGCTTGGAAGAGGGTTGGTACAATGAGCAGTTCTTC.